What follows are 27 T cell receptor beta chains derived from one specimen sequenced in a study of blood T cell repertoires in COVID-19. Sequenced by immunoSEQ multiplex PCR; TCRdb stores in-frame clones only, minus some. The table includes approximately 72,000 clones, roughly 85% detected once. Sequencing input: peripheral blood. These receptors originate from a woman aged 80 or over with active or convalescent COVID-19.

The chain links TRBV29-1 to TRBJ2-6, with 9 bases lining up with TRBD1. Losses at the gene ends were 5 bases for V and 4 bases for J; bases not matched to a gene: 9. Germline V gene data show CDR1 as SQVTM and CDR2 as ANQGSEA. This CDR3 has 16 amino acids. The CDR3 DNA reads TGCAGCGTTTCTTACTACAGGGGGCCGGGGGCCAACGTCCTGACTTTC. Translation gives CSVSYYRGPGANVLTF.

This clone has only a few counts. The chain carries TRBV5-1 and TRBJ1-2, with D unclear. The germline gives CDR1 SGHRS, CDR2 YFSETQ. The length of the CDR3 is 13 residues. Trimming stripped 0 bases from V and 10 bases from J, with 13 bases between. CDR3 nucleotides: TGCGCCAGCAGCTTGGCGATACAGAACCCCTACACCTTC. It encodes CASSLAIQNPYTF.

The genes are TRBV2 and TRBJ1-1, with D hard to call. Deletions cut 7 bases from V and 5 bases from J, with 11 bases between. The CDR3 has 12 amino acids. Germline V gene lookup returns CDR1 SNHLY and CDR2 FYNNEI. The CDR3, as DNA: TGTGCCAGCACATTACGGGGAACTGAAGCTTTCTTT. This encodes CASTLRGTEAFF.

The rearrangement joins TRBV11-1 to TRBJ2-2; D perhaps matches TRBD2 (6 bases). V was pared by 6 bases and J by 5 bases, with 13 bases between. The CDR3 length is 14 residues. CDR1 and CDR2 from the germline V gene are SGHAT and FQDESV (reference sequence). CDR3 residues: CASSERVVTGELFF. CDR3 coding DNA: TGTGCCAGCAGTGAGCGGGTTGTGACCGGGGAGCTGTTTTTT.

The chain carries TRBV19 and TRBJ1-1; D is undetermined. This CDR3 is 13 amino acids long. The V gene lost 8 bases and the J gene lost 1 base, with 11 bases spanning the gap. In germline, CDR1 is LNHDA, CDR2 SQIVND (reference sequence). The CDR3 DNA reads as TGTGCCAGTCTCGGCAGGTGGAACACTGAAGCTTTCTTT. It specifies CASLGRWNTEAFF.

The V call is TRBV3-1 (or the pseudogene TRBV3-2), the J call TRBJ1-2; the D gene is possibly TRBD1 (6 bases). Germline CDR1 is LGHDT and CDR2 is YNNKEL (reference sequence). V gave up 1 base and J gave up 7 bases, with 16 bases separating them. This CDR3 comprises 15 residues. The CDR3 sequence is CASSQALSGDLGYTF. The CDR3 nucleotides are TGTGCCAGCAGCCAAGCCTTGTCAGGGGATCTTGGCTACACCTTC.

The chain's CDR3 is CASSQDLSSGGLVEQFF. CDR3 coding DNA: TGCGCCAGCAGCCAAGATCTAAGTAGCGGGGGTTTGGTGGAGCAGTTCTTC. The chain is built from TRBV4-3 and TRBJ2-1, with TRBD2 matching over 9 bases. Germline-derived CDR1 and CDR2 are LGHNA and YSLEER. The CDR3 loop spans 17 amino acids. V shed 0 bases and J 10 bases; nucleotides not matched to a gene: 13.

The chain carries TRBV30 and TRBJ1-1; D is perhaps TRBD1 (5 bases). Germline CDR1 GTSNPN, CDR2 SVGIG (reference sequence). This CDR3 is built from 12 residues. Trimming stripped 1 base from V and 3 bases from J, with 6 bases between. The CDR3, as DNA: TGTGCCTGGAGTGCCAGGGACACTGAAGCTTTCTTT. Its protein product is CAWSARDTEAFF. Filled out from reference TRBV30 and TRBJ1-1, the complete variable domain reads SQTIHQWPATLVQPVGSPLSLECTVEGTSNPNLYWYRQAAGRGLQLLFYSVGIGQISSEVPQNLSASRPQDRQFILSSKKLLLSDSGFYLCAWSARDTEAFFGQGTRLTVV.

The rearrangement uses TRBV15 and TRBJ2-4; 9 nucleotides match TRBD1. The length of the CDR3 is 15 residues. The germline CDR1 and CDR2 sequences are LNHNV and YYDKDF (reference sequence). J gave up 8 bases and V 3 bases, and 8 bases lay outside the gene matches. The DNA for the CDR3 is TGTGCCACCAGCAGGGGAACAGGGGGCATGGACATTCAGTACTTC. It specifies CATSRGTGGMDIQYF.

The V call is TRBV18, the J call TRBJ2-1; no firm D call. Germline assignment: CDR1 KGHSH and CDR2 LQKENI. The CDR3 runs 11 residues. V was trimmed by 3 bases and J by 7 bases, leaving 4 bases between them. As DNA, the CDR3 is TGTGCCAGCTCACCCCAAAATGAGCAGTTCTTC. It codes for CASSPQNEQFF.

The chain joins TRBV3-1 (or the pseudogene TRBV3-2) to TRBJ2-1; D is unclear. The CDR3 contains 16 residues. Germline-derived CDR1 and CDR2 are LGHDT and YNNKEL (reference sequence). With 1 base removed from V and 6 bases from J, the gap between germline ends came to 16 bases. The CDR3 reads CASSQGHSNFPNEQFF. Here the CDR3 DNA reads TGTGCCAGCAGCCAAGGACATTCTAACTTTCCCAATGAGCAGTTCTTC.

The CDR3 DNA is TGTGCCAGCAGCTTGGGGACAGCTGGAAACACCATATATTTT. Translated: CASSLGTAGNTIYF. The gene calls are TRBV5-4 and TRBJ1-3, with D possibly matching TRBD1 (6 bases). The CDR3 length is 14 residues. Germline CDR1 reads SGHNT; CDR2 reads YYREEE (reference sequence). V lost 0 bases and J lost 2, with 6 bases in between.

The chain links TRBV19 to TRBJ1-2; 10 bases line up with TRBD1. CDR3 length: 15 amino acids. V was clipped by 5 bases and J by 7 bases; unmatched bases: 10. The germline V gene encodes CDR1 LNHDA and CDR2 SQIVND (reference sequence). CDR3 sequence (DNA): TGTGCCAGTAGTTTTACCGGGACAGGGGTTAGTGGCTACACCTTC. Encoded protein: CASSFTGTGVSGYTF.

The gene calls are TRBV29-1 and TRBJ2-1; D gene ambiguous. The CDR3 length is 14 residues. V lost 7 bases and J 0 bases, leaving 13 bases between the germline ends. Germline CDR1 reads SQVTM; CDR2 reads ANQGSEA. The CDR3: CSARHSSSYNEQFF. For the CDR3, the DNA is TGCAGCGCCCGACACTCGAGCTCCTACAATGAGCAGTTCTTC.

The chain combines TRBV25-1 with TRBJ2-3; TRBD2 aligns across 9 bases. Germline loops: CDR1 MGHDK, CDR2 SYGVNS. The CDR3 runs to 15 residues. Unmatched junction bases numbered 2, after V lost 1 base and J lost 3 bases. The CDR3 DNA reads TGTGCCAGCAGTGAATTGAGCGGGGGGACAGATACGCAGTATTTT. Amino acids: CASSELSGGTDTQYF.

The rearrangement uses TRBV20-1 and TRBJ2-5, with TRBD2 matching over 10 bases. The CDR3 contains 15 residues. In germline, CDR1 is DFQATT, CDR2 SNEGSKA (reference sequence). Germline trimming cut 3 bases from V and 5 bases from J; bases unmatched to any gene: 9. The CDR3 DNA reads TGCAGTGCTAGTATTCTAGCGGGGGCCAGCGAGACCCAGTACTTC. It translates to CSASILAGASETQYF.

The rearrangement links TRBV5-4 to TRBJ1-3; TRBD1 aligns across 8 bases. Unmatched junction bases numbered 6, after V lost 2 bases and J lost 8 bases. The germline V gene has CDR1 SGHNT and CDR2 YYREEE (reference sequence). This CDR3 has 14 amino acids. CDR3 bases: TGTGCCAGCAGCTTCGACAGGGGAGATCACACCATATATTTT. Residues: CASSFDRGDHTIYF.

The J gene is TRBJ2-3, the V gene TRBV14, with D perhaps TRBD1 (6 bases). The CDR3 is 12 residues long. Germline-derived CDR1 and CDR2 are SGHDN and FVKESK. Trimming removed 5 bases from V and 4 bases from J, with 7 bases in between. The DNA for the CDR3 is TGTGCCAGCAGCAAGGGGGCAGATACGCAGTATTTT. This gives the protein CASSKGADTQYF.

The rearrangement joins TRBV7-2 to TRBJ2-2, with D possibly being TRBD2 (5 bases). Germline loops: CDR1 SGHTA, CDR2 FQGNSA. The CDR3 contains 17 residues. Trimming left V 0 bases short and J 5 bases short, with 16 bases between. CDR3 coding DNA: TGTGCCAGCAGCTTAGCGCCTGGCGGGTCACCGACCGGGGAGCTGTTTTTT. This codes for CASSLAPGGSPTGELFF.

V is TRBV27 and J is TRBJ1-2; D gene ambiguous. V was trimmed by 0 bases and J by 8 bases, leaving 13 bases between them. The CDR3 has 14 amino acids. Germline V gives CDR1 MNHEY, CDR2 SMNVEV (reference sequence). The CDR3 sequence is CASSLSGLVRGYTF. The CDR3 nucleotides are TGTGCCAGCAGTTTATCCGGACTTGTGAGGGGCTACACCTTC.

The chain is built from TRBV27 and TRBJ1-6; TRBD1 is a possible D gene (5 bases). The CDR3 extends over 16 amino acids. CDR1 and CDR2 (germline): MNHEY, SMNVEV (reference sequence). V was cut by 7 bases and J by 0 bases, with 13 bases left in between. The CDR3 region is CASTSRGVSYNSPLHF. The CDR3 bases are TGTGCCAGCACCTCACGGGGGGTCTCCTATAATTCACCCCTCCACTTT.

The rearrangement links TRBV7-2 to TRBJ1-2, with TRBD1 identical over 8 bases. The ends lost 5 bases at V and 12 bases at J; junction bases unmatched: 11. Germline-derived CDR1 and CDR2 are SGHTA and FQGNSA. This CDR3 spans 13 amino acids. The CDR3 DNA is TGTGCCAGCAGCCAGGGTTTACAGGGGGGCCACACCTTC. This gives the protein CASSQGLQGGHTF.

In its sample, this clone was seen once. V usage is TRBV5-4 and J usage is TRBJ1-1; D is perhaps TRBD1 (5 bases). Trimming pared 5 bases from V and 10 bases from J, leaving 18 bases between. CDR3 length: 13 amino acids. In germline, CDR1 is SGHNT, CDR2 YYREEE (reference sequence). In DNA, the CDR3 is TGTGCCAGCAGTCGTCTTGGGGCCGGGAGAGCTTTCTTT. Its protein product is CASSRLGAGRAFF.

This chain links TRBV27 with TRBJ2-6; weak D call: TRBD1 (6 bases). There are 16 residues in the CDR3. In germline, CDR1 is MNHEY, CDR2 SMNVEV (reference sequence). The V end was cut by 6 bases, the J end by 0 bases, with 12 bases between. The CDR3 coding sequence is TGTGCCAGCAGCGCCCAGGGGTACTCTGGGGCCAACGTCCTGACTTTC. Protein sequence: CASSAQGYSGANVLTF.

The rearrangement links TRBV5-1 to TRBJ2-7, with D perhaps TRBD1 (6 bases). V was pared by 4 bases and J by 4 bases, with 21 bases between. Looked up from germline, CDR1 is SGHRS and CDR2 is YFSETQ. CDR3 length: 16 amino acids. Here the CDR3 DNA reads TGCGCCAGCAGCCGAGAAACAGGGATACTCCAATACGAGCAGTACTTC. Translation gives CASSRETGILQYEQYF.

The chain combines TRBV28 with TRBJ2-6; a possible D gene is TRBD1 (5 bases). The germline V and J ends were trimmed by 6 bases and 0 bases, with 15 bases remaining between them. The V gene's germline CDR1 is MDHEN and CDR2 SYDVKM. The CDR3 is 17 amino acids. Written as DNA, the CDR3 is TGTGCCAGCAGGAAAACAGGATCCAGCTCTGGGGCCAACGTCCTGACTTTC. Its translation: CASRKTGSSSGANVLTF.

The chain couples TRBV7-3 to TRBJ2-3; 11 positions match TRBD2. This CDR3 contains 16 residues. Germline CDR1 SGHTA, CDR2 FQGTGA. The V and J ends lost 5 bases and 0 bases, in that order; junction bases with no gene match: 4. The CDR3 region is CASSHIAGGSTDTQYF. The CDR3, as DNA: TGTGCCAGCAGCCATATAGCGGGGGGGAGCACAGATACGCAGTATTTT.